This record looks at one T cell receptor beta chain sequence and its context. Antigen: not known. The data derive from a study of T-cell memory formation after mild COVID-19. About the study: In these data, TCR clusters were largely donor specific. Findings and limits, study-wide: Several responding clones turned up in pre-infection memory, indicating that cross-reactive memory may have taken part.

Trimming took 0 bases from V and 5 from J, leaving 19 bases between them. Germline CDR1 is MGHRA and CDR2 is YSYEKL. This CDR3 is 17 amino acids long. TCRdb redid the calling of the 5' RACE reads with MiXCR, one entry per CDR3 protein. Of under 300,000 distinct CDR3 sequences in the sample, 7% to 10% were seen once. What was sequenced was PBMCs or a T cell subset sorted from them (not recorded which). V is TRBV4-1 and J is TRBJ2-5, with D tentatively TRBD2 (6 bases). The TCR comes from a man aged 18 to 30 who had mild COVID-19 (a few samples of this study predate the infection). Cell type and time point are not known. The CDR3 spells CASSQDPAGRMGETQYF. As DNA, the CDR3 is TGCGCCAGCAGCCAAGATCCTGCAGGGAGGATGGGGGAGACCCAGTACTTC.